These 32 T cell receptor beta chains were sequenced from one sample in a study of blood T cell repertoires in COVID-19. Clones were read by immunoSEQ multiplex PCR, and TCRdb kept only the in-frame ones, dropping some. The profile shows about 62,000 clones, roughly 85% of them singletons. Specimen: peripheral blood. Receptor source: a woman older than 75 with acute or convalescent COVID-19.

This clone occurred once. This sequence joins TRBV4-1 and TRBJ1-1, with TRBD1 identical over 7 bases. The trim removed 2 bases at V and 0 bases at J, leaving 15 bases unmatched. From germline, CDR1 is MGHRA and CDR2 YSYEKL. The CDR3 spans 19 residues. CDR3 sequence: CASSQHADRWILMNTEAFF. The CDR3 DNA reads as TGCGCCAGCAGCCAACACGCGGACAGGTGGATCTTGATGAACACTGAAGCTTTCTTT.

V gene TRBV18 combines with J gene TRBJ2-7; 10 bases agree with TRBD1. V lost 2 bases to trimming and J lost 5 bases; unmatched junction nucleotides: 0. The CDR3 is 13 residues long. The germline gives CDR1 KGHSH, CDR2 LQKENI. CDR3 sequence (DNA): TGTGCCAGCTCACCAGGGACAGGGGACGAGCAGTACTTC. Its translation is CASSPGTGDEQYF.

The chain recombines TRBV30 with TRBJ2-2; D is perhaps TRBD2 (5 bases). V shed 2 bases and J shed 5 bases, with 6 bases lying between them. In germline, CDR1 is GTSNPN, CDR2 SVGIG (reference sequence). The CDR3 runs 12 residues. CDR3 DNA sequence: TGTGCCTGGAGTCGCGGGACCGGGGAGCTGTTTTTT. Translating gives CAWSRGTGELFF.

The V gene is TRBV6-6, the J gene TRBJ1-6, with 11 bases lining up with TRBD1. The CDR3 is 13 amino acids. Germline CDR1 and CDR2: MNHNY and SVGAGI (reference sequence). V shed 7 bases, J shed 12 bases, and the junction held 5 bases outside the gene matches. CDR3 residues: CASIRTGGEPLHF. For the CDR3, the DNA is TGTGCCAGCATCCGGACAGGGGGCGAACCCCTCCACTTT.

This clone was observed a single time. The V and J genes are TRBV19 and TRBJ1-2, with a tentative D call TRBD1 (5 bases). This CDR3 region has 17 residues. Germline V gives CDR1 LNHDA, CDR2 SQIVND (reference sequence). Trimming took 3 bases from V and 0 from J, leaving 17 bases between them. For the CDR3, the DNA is TGTGCCAGTAGTATCCATGCAGGGATTGACTCTAACTATGGCTACACCTTC. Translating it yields CASSIHAGIDSNYGYTF.

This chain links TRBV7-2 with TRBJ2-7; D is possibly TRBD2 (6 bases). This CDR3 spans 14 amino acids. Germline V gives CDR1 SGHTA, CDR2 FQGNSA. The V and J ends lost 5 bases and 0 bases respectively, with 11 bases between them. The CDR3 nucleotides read TGTGCCAGCAGCCCCTCTAGCGACTCCTACGAGCAGTACTTC. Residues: CASSPSSDSYEQYF. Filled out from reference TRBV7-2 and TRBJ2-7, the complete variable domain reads GAGVSQSPSNKVTEKGKDVELRCDPISGHTALYWYRQSLGQGLEFLIYFQGNSAPDKSGLPSDRFSAERTGGSVSTLTIQRTQQEDSAVYLCASSPSSDSYEQYFGPGTRLTVT.

CDR3 amino acids: CASSLQINYGYTF. In nucleotides, the CDR3 is TGTGCCAGCAGTTTACAGATAAACTATGGCTACACCTTC. The gene calls are TRBV12-3 or TRBV12-4 and TRBJ1-2; D remains unclear. The CDR3 extends over 13 amino acids. Trimming removed 2 bases from V and 2 bases from J, with 6 bases in between.

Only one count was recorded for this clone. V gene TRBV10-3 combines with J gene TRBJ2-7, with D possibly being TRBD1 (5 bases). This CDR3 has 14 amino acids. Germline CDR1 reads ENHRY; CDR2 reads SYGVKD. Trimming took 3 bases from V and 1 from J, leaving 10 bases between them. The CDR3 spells CAISETGASYEQYF. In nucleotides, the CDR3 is TGTGCCATCAGTGAAACAGGAGCATCCTACGAGCAGTACTTC.

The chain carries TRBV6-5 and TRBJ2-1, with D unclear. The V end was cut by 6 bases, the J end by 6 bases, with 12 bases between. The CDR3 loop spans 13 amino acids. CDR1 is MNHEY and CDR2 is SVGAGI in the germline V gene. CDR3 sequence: CASRASSFNEQFF. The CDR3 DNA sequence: TGTGCCAGCAGGGCTAGTTCGTTCAATGAGCAGTTCTTC.

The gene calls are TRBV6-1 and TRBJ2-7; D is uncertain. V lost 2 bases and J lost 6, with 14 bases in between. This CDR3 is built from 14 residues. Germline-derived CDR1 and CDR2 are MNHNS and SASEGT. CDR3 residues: CASSEPGRPGEQYF. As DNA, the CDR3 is TGTGCCAGCAGTGAACCCGGCAGGCCCGGCGAGCAGTACTTC.

As DNA, the CDR3 is TGTGCCAGCACCTACTCGGGGGGGCCTAATCAGCCCCAGCATTTT. Its translation is CASTYSGGPNQPQHF. The J gene is TRBJ1-5, the V gene TRBV6-2 or TRBV6-3; D may be TRBD1 (6 bases). V shed 7 bases and J shed 4 bases, with 17 bases lying between them. CDR3 length equals 15 residues. CDR1 and CDR2 from the germline V gene are MNHEY and SVGEGT.

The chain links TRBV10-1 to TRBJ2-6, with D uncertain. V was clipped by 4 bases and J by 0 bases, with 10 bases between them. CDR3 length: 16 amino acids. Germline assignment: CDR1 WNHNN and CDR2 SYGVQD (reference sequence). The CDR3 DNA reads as TGCGCCAGCAGTGTTAGTCCCGGCTCTGGGGCCAACGTCCTGACTTTC. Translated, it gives CASSVSPGSGANVLTF.

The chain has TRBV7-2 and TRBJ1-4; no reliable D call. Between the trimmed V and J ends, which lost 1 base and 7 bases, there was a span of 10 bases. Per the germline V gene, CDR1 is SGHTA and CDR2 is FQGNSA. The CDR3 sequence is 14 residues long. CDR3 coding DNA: TGTGCCAGCAGCTTAGGCACAAATGCTGAAAAACTGTTTTTT. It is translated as CASSLGTNAEKLFF. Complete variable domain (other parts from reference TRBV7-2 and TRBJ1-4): GAGVSQSPSNKVTEKGKDVELRCDPISGHTALYWYRQSLGQGLEFLIYFQGNSAPDKSGLPSDRFSAERTGGSVSTLTIQRTQQEDSAVYLCASSLGTNAEKLFFGSGTQLSVL.

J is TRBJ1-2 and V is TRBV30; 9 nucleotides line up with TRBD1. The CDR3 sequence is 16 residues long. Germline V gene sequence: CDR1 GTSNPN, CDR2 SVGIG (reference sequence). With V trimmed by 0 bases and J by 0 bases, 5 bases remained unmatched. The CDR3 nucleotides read TGTGCCTGGAGTGTACAGTGGGACAGGGCTAACTATGGCTACACCTTC. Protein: CAWSVQWDRANYGYTF. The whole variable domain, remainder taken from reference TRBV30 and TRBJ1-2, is SQTIHQWPATLVQPVGSPLSLECTVEGTSNPNLYWYRQAAGRGLQLLFYSVGIGQISSEVPQNLSASRPQDRQFILSSKKLLLSDSGFYLCAWSVQWDRANYGYTFGSGTRLTVV.

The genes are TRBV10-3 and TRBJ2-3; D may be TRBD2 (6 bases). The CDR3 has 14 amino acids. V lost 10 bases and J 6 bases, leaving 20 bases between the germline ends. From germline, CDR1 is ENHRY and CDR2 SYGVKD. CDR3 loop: CATRSGDRRDTQYF. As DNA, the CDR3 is TGTGCCACCCGTTCGGGGGATCGGCGGGATACGCAGTATTTT.

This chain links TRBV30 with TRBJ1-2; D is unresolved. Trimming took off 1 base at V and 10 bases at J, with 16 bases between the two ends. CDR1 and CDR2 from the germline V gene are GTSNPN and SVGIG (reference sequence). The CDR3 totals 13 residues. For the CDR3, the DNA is TGTGCCTGGAGTGGGACTCGAGGTCGGTCCTACACCTTC. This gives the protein CAWSGTRGRSYTF.

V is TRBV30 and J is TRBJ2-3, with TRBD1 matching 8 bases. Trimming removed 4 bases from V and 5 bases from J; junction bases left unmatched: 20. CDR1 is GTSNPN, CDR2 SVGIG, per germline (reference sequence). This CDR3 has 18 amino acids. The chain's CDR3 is CAWKKTPPGQGLEDTQYF. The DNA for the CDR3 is TGTGCCTGGAAAAAAACCCCCCCAGGACAGGGATTGGAAGATACGCAGTATTTT.

The CDR3 is CASSDGLYGYTF. CDR3 nucleotide sequence: TGTGCCAGCAGCGACGGACTCTATGGCTACACCTTC. The chain joins TRBV3-1 (or the pseudogene TRBV3-2) to TRBJ1-2; D is unresolved. V lost 5 bases and J 4 bases, leaving 8 bases between the germline ends. Germline-derived CDR1 and CDR2 are LGHDT and YNNKEL (reference sequence). The CDR3 contains 12 residues.

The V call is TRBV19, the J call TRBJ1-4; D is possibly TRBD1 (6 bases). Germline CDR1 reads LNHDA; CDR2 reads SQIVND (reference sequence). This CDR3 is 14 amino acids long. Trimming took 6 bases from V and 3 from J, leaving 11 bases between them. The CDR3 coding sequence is TGTGCCAGTAGCCCGGGGGGGCCTAATGAAAAACTGTTTTTT. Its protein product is CASSPGGPNEKLFF.

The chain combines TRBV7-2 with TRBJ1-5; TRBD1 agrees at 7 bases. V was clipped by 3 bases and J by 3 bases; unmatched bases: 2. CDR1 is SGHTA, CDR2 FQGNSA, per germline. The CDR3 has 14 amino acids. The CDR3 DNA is TGTGCCAGCAGCTTGACAGGGTTCAATCAGCCCCAGCATTTT. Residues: CASSLTGFNQPQHF.

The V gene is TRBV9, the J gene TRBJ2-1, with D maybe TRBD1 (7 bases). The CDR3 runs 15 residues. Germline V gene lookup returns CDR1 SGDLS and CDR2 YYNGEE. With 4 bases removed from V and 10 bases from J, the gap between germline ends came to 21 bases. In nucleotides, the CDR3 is TGTGCCAGCAGCCTAGGGGCGGGACGACAGGGAGAGCAGTTCTTC. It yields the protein CASSLGAGRQGEQFF.

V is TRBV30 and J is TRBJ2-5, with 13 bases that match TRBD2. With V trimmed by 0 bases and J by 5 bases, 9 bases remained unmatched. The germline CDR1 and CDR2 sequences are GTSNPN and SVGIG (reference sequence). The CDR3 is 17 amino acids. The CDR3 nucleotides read TGTGCCTGGAGTGTACAAGGACTAGCGGGAGTGGGTGAGACCCAGTACTTC. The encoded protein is CAWSVQGLAGVGETQYF.

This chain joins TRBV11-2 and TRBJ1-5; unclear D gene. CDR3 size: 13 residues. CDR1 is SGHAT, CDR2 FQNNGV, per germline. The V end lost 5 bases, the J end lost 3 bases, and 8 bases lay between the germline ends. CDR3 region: CASSLAINQPQHF. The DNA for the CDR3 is TGTGCCAGCAGCCTGGCCATCAATCAGCCCCAGCATTTT.

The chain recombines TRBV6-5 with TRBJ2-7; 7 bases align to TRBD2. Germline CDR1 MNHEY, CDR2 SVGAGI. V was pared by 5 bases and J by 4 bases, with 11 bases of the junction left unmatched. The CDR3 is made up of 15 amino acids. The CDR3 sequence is CASSKTSSDSYEQYF. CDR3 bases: TGTGCCAGCAGTAAGACTAGCTCAGATTCTTACGAGCAGTACTTC.

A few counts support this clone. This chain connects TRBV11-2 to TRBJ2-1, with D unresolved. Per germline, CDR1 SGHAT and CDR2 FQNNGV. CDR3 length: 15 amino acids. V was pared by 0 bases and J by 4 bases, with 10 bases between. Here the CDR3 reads CASSLDHVEYNEQFF. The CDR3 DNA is TGTGCCAGCAGCTTAGATCATGTCGAGTACAATGAGCAGTTCTTC.

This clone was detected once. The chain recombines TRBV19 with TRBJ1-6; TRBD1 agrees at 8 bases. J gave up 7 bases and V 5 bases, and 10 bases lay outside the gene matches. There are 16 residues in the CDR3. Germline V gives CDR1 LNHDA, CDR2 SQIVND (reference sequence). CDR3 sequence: CASSDQPGGGNSPLHF. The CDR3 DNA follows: TGTGCCAGTAGTGATCAGCCAGGGGGCGGAAATTCACCCCTCCACTTT.

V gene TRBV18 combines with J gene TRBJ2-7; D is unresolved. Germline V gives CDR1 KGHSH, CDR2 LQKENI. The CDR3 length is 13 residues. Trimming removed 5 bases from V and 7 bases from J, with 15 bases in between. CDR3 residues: CASSEVHSEEQYF. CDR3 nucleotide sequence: TGTGCCAGCTCAGAGGTTCACTCTGAGGAGCAGTACTTC.

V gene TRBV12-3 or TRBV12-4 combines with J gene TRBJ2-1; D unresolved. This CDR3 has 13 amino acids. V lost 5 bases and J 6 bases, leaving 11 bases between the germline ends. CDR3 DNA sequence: TGTGCCAGCAGTCCCGACACACTCAATGAGCAGTTCTTC. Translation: CASSPDTLNEQFF.

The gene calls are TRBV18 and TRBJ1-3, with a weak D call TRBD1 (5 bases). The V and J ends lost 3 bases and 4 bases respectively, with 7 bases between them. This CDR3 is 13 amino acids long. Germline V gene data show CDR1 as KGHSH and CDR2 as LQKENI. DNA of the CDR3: TGTGCCAGCTCACCTCAGGGCGGAAACACCATATATTTT. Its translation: CASSPQGGNTIYF.

The CDR3 reads CVAGVCNQPQHF. The CDR3 DNA reads TGTGTAGCAGGGGTCTGCAATCAGCCCCAGCATTTT. This chain links TRBV19 with TRBJ1-5; D might be TRBD1 (6 bases). The CDR3 runs 12 residues. Germline values: CDR1 LNHDA, CDR2 SQIVND (reference sequence). Drawing the rest from reference TRBV19 and TRBJ1-5, the complete variable domain is DGGITQSPKYLFRKEGQNVTLSCEQNLNHDAMYWYRQDPGQGLRLIYYSQIVNDFQKGDIAEGYSVSREKKESFPLTVTSAQKNPTAFYLCVAGVCNQPQHFGDGTRLSIL.

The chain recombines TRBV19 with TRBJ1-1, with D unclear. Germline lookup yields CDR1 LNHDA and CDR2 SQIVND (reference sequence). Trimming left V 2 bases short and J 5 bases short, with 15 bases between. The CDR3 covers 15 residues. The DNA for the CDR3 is TGTGCCAGTAGTATAAACAGCCAGGCGGGGACTGAAGCTTTCTTT. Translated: CASSINSQAGTEAFF.

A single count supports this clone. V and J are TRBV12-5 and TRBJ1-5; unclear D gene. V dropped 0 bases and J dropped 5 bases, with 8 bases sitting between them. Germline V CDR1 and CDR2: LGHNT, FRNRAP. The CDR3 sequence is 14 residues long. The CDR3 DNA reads TGTGCTAGTGGTTTGGTGTCCGGTCATCAGCCCCAGCATTTT. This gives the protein CASGLVSGHQPQHF.